Presented here are 26 T cell receptor beta chains from one specimen sequenced in a study of spatial heterogeneity in lung cancer (dated by TCRdb to between 2018 and 2020). The time point label, read with the paper, signifies: sample taken at primary tumor resection. Library creation used 5' RACE. The listed sequencing device is NextSeq 500. Clones were called with MiXCR by TCRdb after fastp trimmed the public reads at Q25, and only in-frame beta chains were retained. Rows matching on CDR3 protein sequence are summarized as one entry with the most common DNA and genes. In this sample the table shows some 39,000 distinct CDR3 sequences, 6.5% to 7% of which occur a single time. 35% to 55% of the sample goes to the ten largest clones. The sequencing here drew on PBMCs, taken at surgery. These receptors originate from a female donor with early-stage non-small cell lung cancer.

At least ten counts were recorded for this clonotype. The junction and the germline gene differ at one end; a read error may be behind it. This rearrangement joins TRBV29-1 to TRBJ2-2, with 9 bases identical to TRBD2. Per germline, CDR1 SQVTM and CDR2 ANQGSEA. The CDR3 totals 14 residues. The chain's CDR3 is CSVVTSGNTGKLFF. The CDR3 nucleotides read TGCAGCGTTGTGACTAGCGGCAACACCGGGAAGCTGTTTTTT.

Ten or more counts support this clonotype. This chain links TRBV5-5 with TRBJ1-5; no clear D gene. This CDR3 has 15 amino acids. V lost 4 bases, J lost 3 bases, and 14 bases lay in between. CDR1 and CDR2 (germline): SGHKS, YYEKEE (reference sequence). CDR3 DNA sequence: TGTGCCAGCAGCCACACTGACGCGCCCAATCAGCCCCAGCATTTT. Protein: CASSHTDAPNQPQHF.

This clonotype occurred many times. This chain links TRBV27 with TRBJ2-7; TRBD1 might be the D (5 bases). V was cut by 4 bases and J by 0 bases, with 7 bases left in between. The CDR3 runs 13 residues. Germline CDR1 MNHEY, CDR2 SMNVEV (reference sequence). The CDR3 loop is CASSSDSSYEQYF. CDR3 nucleotides: TGTGCCAGCAGTTCAGACAGCTCCTACGAGCAGTACTTC.

This clonotype turned up a few times. The chain recombines TRBV3-1 with TRBJ2-3; 12 bases map to TRBD2. From germline, CDR1 is LGHDT and CDR2 YNNKEL (reference sequence). This CDR3 is 16 amino acids long. J was trimmed by 3 bases and V by 5 bases; bases with no gene match: 6. For the CDR3, the DNA is TGTGCCAGCAGCACCCGACTAGCGGGGGTGACAGATACGCAGTATTTT. As protein: CASSTRLAGVTDTQYF.

This clonotype was counted many times. This sequence joins TRBV14 and TRBJ1-5; D unresolved. Germline V gives CDR1 SGHDN, CDR2 FVKESK. The CDR3 covers 16 residues. Trimming removed 2 bases at V and 5 bases at J, with 16 bases between. The DNA for the CDR3 is TGTGCCAGCAGCCAACACTTCCCCCTCATTCATCAGCCCCAGCATTTT. Protein product: CASSQHFPLIHQPQHF.

This clonotype has ten or more counts. This chain links TRBV4-1 with TRBJ2-3, with D perhaps matching TRBD1 or TRBD2 (5 bases each). V dropped 3 bases and J dropped 2 bases, with 18 bases sitting between them. This CDR3 region has 17 residues. CDR1 and CDR2 from the germline V gene are MGHRA and YSYEKL. This chain's CDR3 is CASSQDRDPPTTDTQYF. The CDR3 region has the DNA TGCGCCAGCAGCCAGGACCGGGACCCACCAACCACAGATACGCAGTATTTT.

This clonotype has ten or more counts. This sequence joins TRBV28 and TRBJ2-1, with D perhaps TRBD1 (5 bases). From germline, CDR1 is MDHEN and CDR2 SYDVKM. Trimming took off 6 bases at V and 4 bases at J, with 13 bases between the two ends. This CDR3 has 14 amino acids. The CDR3 sequence is CASRPGYRYNEQFF. The DNA of the CDR3 is TGTGCCAGCAGACCAGGGTACAGATACAATGAGCAGTTCTTC.

The chain recombines TRBV15 with TRBJ1-1, with no clear D. The germline V and J ends were trimmed by 1 base and 7 bases, with 7 bases remaining between them. From germline, CDR1 is LNHNV and CDR2 YYDKDF (reference sequence). The CDR3 covers 12 residues. CDR3 sequence reads: CATSRVLGEAFF. CDR3 DNA sequence: TGTGCCACCAGCAGAGTTTTAGGTGAAGCTTTCTTT.

There are many counts of this clonotype. The chain couples TRBV19 to TRBJ1-4; maybe TRBD1 (6 bases). Deletions cut 7 bases from V and 5 bases from J, with 14 bases between. Germline assignment: CDR1 LNHDA and CDR2 SQIVND (reference sequence). The length of the CDR3 is 14 residues. The CDR3 sequence: CASTSGQMNEKLFF. The CDR3 bases are TGTGCCAGTACATCCGGACAGATGAATGAAAAACTGTTTTTT.

In its sample, this clonotype was seen a few times. The chain carries TRBV7-9 and TRBJ2-6; tentatively, D is TRBD2 (6 bases). The CDR3 totals 15 residues. The germline CDR1 and CDR2 sequences are SEHNR and FQNEAQ (reference sequence). With 6 bases removed from V and 1 base from J, the gap between germline ends came to 10 bases. CDR3 in DNA: TGTGCCAGCAGTCAGGGAGGTTCTGGGGCCAACGTCCTGACTTTC. This translates into CASSQGGSGANVLTF.

This chain joins TRBV7-9 and TRBJ1-4; 8 positions match TRBD1. The CDR3 length is 15 residues. V was clipped by 4 bases and J by 8 bases; unmatched bases: 9. CDR1 is SEHNR, CDR2 FQNEAQ, per germline (reference sequence). The CDR3, as DNA: TGTGCCAGCAGCTATCAGCGACAGGGGCGAGAAAAACTGTTTTTT. Protein sequence: CASSYQRQGREKLFF.

The sample holds a few counts of this clonotype. The J gene is TRBJ2-3, the V gene TRBV3-1; 14 nucleotides agree with TRBD2. Germline V gene lookup returns CDR1 LGHDT and CDR2 YNNKEL (reference sequence). CDR3 length equals 16 residues. With 4 bases clipped from V and 5 bases from J, the junction kept 5 bases outside the gene matches. CDR3 residues: CASSLTSGGAVDTQYF. DNA for the CDR3: TGTGCCAGCAGCCTGACTAGCGGGGGGGCTGTAGATACGCAGTATTTT.

This clonotype came up many times. The chain couples TRBV18 to TRBJ2-3; D unresolved. The CDR3 is 14 amino acids. Trimming cost V 4 bases and J 1 base, with 9 bases left between them. CDR1 is KGHSH, CDR2 LQKENI, per germline. CDR3 loop: CASSHGPGTDTQYF. CDR3 sequence (DNA): TGTGCCAGCTCACACGGACCCGGCACAGATACGCAGTATTTT.

With respect to this clonotype: One junction end does not reproduce the germline sequence, and a read error may be involved. The genes are TRBV12-3 or TRBV12-4 and TRBJ1-4; D is perhaps TRBD1 (5 bases). The CDR3 contains 17 residues. This CDR3 is CAISLALRGLTNEKLFF. CDR3 in DNA: TGTGCCATCAGTTTAGCGCTAAGGGGACTAACTAATGAAAAACTGTTTTTT.

This clonotype was seen more than once but under ten times. V is TRBV6-5 and J is TRBJ1-6; unclear D gene. Between the trimmed V and J ends, which lost 0 bases and 7 bases, there was a span of 10 bases. Germline lookup yields CDR1 MNHEY and CDR2 SVGAGI. This CDR3 comprises 15 residues. The CDR3 bases are TGTGCCAGCAGTTACTCGCAGAACAAGAATTCACCCCTCCACTTT. It specifies CASSYSQNKNSPLHF.

This rearrangement joins TRBV7-2 to TRBJ2-3; 11 bases map to TRBD2. The CDR3 consists of 17 residues. The ends lost 5 bases at V and 2 bases at J; junction bases unmatched: 9. Germline CDR1 SGHTA, CDR2 FQGNSA. The CDR3 DNA reads as TGTGCCAGCAGCGCCACCGGGACTAGCGGTTACACAGATACGCAGTATTTT. This codes for CASSATGTSGYTDTQYF.

Only a few counts were recorded for this clonotype. The V call is TRBV9, the J call TRBJ1-1; D is perhaps TRBD1 (5 bases). CDR1 is SGDLS and CDR2 is YYNGEE in the germline V gene. CDR3 size: 12 residues. With 3 bases removed from V and 11 bases from J, the gap between germline ends came to 14 bases. CDR3 sequence (DNA): TGTGCCAGCAGCGACTCCACGGGGCGCGCTTTCTTT. Translating gives CASSDSTGRAFF.

With respect to this clonotype: A much larger clone sits a single nucleotide away, making a read error possible. This chain links TRBV28 with TRBJ1-1; possibly TRBD1 for D (5 bases). Germline CDR1 and CDR2: MDHEN and SYDVKM. Between the trimmed V and J ends, which lost 7 bases and 0 bases, there was a span of 12 bases. The CDR3 is 14 amino acids. The CDR3 DNA sequence: TGTGCCAGCAATTTGAGGGGCCTGAACACTGAAGCTTTCTTT. It translates to CASNLRGLNTEAFF.

This clonotype came up a few times. The gene calls are TRBV20-1 and TRBJ1-6; 7 nucleotides line up with TRBD1. The V gene end was trimmed by 2 bases and the J gene end by 3 bases; junction bases not matched to a gene: 10. The germline V gene encodes CDR1 DFQATT and CDR2 SNEGSKA (reference sequence). The CDR3 spans 17 residues. As DNA, the CDR3 is TGCAGTGCTAGACCAGCCCTATCAGGGGGCTATAATTCACCCCTCCACTTT. This encodes CSARPALSGGYNSPLHF.

This clonotype turned up a few times. Here the CDR3 DNA reads TGCGCCAGCAGTGAGTCGACTAGCGGGGATGGCACAGATACGCAGTATTTT. Residues: CASSESTSGDGTDTQYF. The V and J genes are TRBV10-2 and TRBJ2-3, with TRBD2 matching 11 bases. The junction had 3 bases not matched to a gene; V was cut back by 0 bases and J by 1 base. This CDR3 is built from 17 residues. The germline gives CDR1 WSHSY, CDR2 SAAADI.

This clonotype showed up many times. The chain uses TRBV7-9 and TRBJ2-5; TRBD1 matches at 8 bases. This CDR3 comprises 15 residues. Germline V CDR1 and CDR2: SEHNR, FQNEAQ (reference sequence). With 5 bases clipped from V and 2 bases from J, the junction kept 7 bases outside the gene matches. CDR3 coding DNA: TGTGCCAGCAGCAGAGGACAGGGTACGCAAGAGACCCAGTACTTC. This sequence encodes CASSRGQGTQETQYF.

This clonotype was recorded many times. The J gene is TRBJ2-5, the V gene TRBV5-1; TRBD1 matches 11 bases. J gave up 4 bases and V 4 bases, and 9 bases lay outside the gene matches. The CDR3 extends over 16 amino acids. In germline, CDR1 is SGHRS, CDR2 YFSETQ. The CDR3 sequence: CASSTRTGGELETQYF. The CDR3, as DNA: TGCGCCAGCAGCACGCGGACAGGGGGCGAGCTAGAGACCCAGTACTTC.

This clonotype was seen many times. The chain joins TRBV12-3 or TRBV12-4 to TRBJ1-4, with D tentatively TRBD1 (6 bases). The CDR3 totals 15 residues. Deletions cut 5 bases from V and 4 bases from J, with 14 bases between. CDR3 protein: CASSRRRTVNEKLFF. The CDR3 nucleotides read TGTGCCAGCAGTAGACGACGGACAGTTAATGAAAAACTGTTTTTT.

A few counts support this clonotype. The chain uses TRBV5-1 and TRBJ2-2; 7 bases agree with TRBD1. J gave up 5 bases and V 4 bases, and 8 bases lay outside the gene matches. The length of the CDR3 is 15 residues. Germline CDR1 reads SGHRS; CDR2 reads YFSETQ. The CDR3 DNA reads TGCGCCAGCAGCCCAGACCCCAGGGGGACCGGGGAGCTGTTTTTT. Its protein product is CASSPDPRGTGELFF.

This clonotype was recorded many times. The genes are TRBV11-2 and TRBJ2-2; D is unresolved. The ends were cut back, 7 bases at V and 4 bases at J, with 16 bases in the middle. The V gene's germline CDR1 is SGHAT and CDR2 FQNNGV. The CDR3 totals 15 residues. CDR3 amino acids: CASTRGPTATGELFF. The CDR3 region has the DNA TGTGCCAGCACCCGCGGTCCAACGGCCACCGGGGAGCTGTTTTTT.

In its sample, this clonotype was seen once. This may stem from a read error, because a much larger clone lies one nucleotide away. The V gene is TRBV7-9, the J gene TRBJ2-5; D call uncertain. Germline lookup yields CDR1 SEHNR and CDR2 FQNEAQ (reference sequence). The CDR3 consists of 11 residues. Here the CDR3 DNA reads TGTGCCAGCAGCTCTGAAGACACCCAGTACTTC. It codes for CASSSEDTQYF.